Following are 30 T cell receptor beta chains from one sample sequenced in a study of CD8+CD57+ T cells in acquired aplastic anemia. Both TCR beta VDJ combination and CDR3 sequence profiling were carried out. Genomic DNA was the template for this profiling. In TCRdb, the reads were re-called with MiXCR into one record per CDR3 protein. The sample holds 270,000 or so distinct CDR3 sequences; 82% are singletons and the top ten take 35% to 50%. An expansion of CD8+CD57+ cells by flow cytometry had been shown in patients chosen for sequencing. Sequences were obtained from sorted CD4+, CD8+, or CD8+CD57+ T cells (not recorded which) from PBMCs. Receptors originate from a human donor with aplastic anemia.

In the case of this clonotype: Here the CDR3 omits its conserved ending phenylalanine or tryptophan, so a read error is the likely source. The DNA is left out, because the CDR3 cannot be placed on it with certainty; the CDR3 is given as TCRdb lists it. The chain has TRBV7-9 and TRBJ1-2; the table's D call, TRBD1, has no DNA check behind it. Germline CDR1 reads SEHNR; CDR2 reads FQNEAQ (reference sequence). The CDR3 length equals 13 residues, ends included. CDR3 in amino acids: CASSLMDREETQY.

This chain links TRBV7-9 with TRBJ1-1; D gene uncertain. CDR1 and CDR2 from the germline V gene are SEHNR and FQNEAQ (reference sequence). V gave up 1 base and J gave up 7 bases, with 13 bases separating them. This CDR3 has 14 amino acids. The CDR3 DNA sequence: TGTGCCAGCAGCTTAGTGCGATCGGGTAGTGAAGCTTTCTTT. It yields the protein CASSLVRSGSEAFF.

Comments on this clonotype: The CDR3 does not close with the conserved phenylalanine or tryptophan, likely indicating a read error. It is unclear where the CDR3 begins or ends on the DNA, so no DNA is shown, and the CDR3 is as TCRdb lists it. V usage is TRBV7-9 and J usage is TRBJ2-3; the table assigns TRBD1, which was not confirmed against the DNA. The CDR3 is 13 residues long, counting both termini. CDR1 and CDR2 from the germline V gene are SEHNR and FQNEAQ (reference sequence). The CDR3 spells CASSLGALKGRSM.

This clonotype has just a few counts. The chain joins TRBV2 to TRBJ2-7, with D uncertain. The CDR3 is made up of 13 amino acids. Germline V gene sequence: CDR1 SNHLY, CDR2 FYNNEI. Trimming took 7 bases from V and 5 from J, leaving 15 bases between them. In DNA, the CDR3 is TGTGCCAGCACCAGACGAGTATCAGACGAGCAGTACTTC. This gives the protein CASTRRVSDEQYF.

This clonotype was seen only a few times. The V call is TRBV5-8, the J call TRBJ2-7; a weak D match, TRBD1 (5 bases). CDR1 SGHTS and CDR2 YDEGEE come from the germline V gene. V was shortened by 4 bases and J by 4 bases, with 15 bases between the two germline ends. The CDR3 sequence is 14 residues long. CDR3 DNA sequence: TGTGCCAGCAGCCAAGGACATGCGCCGTACGAGCAGTACTTC. It codes for CASSQGHAPYEQYF.

Turning to this clonotype: Possible read error: a much larger clone is one base away. The chain recombines TRBV9 with TRBJ2-3, with 11 nucleotides matching TRBD2. The CDR3 sequence is 16 residues long. The ends lost 7 bases at V and 3 bases at J; junction bases unmatched: 10. Per germline, CDR1 SGDLS and CDR2 YYNGEE. The CDR3 region has the DNA TGTGCCAGCGGAGGAGCTGGGACTAGCGGAACAGATACGCAGTATTTT. Translated, it gives CASGGAGTSGTDTQYF.

A note on this clonotype: The conserved closing phenylalanine or tryptophan is absent in this CDR3, likely reflecting a read error. The limits of the CDR3 on the DNA are not certain, so only TCRdb's listed CDR3 is given. The rearrangement links TRBV2 to TRBJ2-5; the table calls TRBD1, which could not be checked here. Germline V CDR1 and CDR2: SNHLY, FYNNEI. The CDR3 sequence runs 15 residues, both termini included. The CDR3: CASGDGGTAPQNFGS.

The chain employs TRBV7-8 and TRBJ2-1, with 7 positions matching TRBD2. This CDR3 spans 13 amino acids. V trimming: 3 bases; J trimming: 15 bases; junction bases outside the gene matches: 11. Germline CDR1 is SGHVS and CDR2 is FQNEAQ. The CDR3 here is CASSFGGGHETFF. The CDR3 region has the DNA TGTGCCAGCAGCTTTGGGGGGGGTCATGAGACGTTCTTC.

This clonotype was observed a handful of times. This CDR3 is missing its conserved last phenylalanine or tryptophan, likely due to a read error. The DNA is left out, because the CDR3 cannot be placed on it with certainty; the CDR3 is given as TCRdb lists it. The chain couples TRBV9 to TRBJ2-3; TRBD1 reflects the table's D call only, with no check against the DNA. Germline V CDR1 and CDR2: SGDLS, YYNGEE. The CDR3 totals 13 residues, both ends included. CDR3 region: CASGEGDRQGGNI.

The J gene is TRBJ2-1, the V gene TRBV7-9; D uncertain. The CDR3 totals 16 residues. The V and J ends lost 0 bases and 13 bases respectively, with 22 bases between them. Germline loops: CDR1 SEHNR, CDR2 FQNEAQ (reference sequence). CDR3 sequence reads: CASSLAGSYGPNVQFF. DNA for the CDR3: TGTGCCAGCAGCTTAGCGGGTAGCTACGGTCCCAACGTCCAGTTCTTC.

V usage is TRBV20-1 and J usage is TRBJ1-2; perhaps TRBD1 as D (6 bases). The V end was cut by 5 bases, the J end by 2 bases, with 15 bases between. The CDR3 loop spans 14 amino acids. Germline-derived CDR1 and CDR2 are DFQATT and SNEGSKA (reference sequence). The DNA of the CDR3 is TGCAGTGCTTCAGTAACCAGGGGAAACTATGGCTACACCTTC. It codes for CSASVTRGNYGYTF.

With respect to this clonotype: As the CDR3 is not closed by the conserved phenylalanine or tryptophan, this likely results from a read error. The limits of the CDR3 on the DNA are not certain, so only TCRdb's listed CDR3 is given. This chain uses TRBV7-2 with TRBJ2-3; the table gives TRBD2 as D, unverified against the DNA. Germline CDR1 is SGHTA and CDR2 is FQGNSA. Ends included, the CDR3 has 13 residues. The CDR3 region is CASSWGGGANYCY.

The V call is TRBV2, the J call TRBJ2-5; D is undetermined. The V end lost 4 bases, the J end lost 1 base, and 10 bases lay between the germline ends. The CDR3 spans 14 residues. The germline gives CDR1 SNHLY, CDR2 FYNNEI. The CDR3 is CASSGAASQETQYF. CDR3 DNA: TGTGCCAGCAGTGGGGCCGCCAGCCAAGAGACCCAGTACTTC.

J is TRBJ2-5 and V is TRBV7-9; 10 bases map to TRBD2. Germline values: CDR1 SEHNR, CDR2 FQNEAQ (reference sequence). The CDR3 is 15 residues long. After removal of 4 bases from V and 12 bases from J, the junction contained 14 bases not matched to a gene. CDR3 bases: TGTGCCAGCAGCTCTCACAGAAGCGGGGGGGGCGATGAGTACTTC. Protein product: CASSSHRSGGGDEYF.

The chain links TRBV5-4 to TRBJ2-7; tentative D call: TRBD2 (5 bases). Germline V gene data show CDR1 as SGHNT and CDR2 as YYREEE (reference sequence). Trimming pared 4 bases from V and 1 base from J, leaving 15 bases between. The CDR3 totals 15 residues. In DNA form, the CDR3 reads TGTGCCAGCAGCGTAGTCCCGGACTTTTCCTACGAGCAGTACTTC. It yields the protein CASSVVPDFSYEQYF.

This clonotype was seen a handful of times. In DNA, the CDR3 is TGTGCCAGCAGCTTTGGAGTCGAAGCTTTCTTT. Residues: CASSFGVEAFF. This chain connects TRBV7-2 to TRBJ1-1; D not resolved. CDR3 size: 11 residues. The V gene's germline CDR1 is SGHTA and CDR2 FQGNSA. V shed 3 bases and J shed 8 bases, with 7 bases lying between them.

This sequence joins TRBV5-1 and TRBJ1-1; D unresolved. Germline CDR1 is SGHRS and CDR2 is YFSETQ. The V end lost 4 bases, the J end lost 4 bases, and 17 bases lay between the germline ends. CDR3 length: 15 amino acids. CDR3 sequence reads: CASSDYNINTTEAFF. CDR3 in DNA: TGCGCCAGCAGCGATTACAACATCAACACCACTGAAGCTTTCTTT.

A note on this clonotype: At one boundary the junction diverges from the germline segment, which might be a read error. V and J are TRBV7-8 and TRBJ2-5; possibly TRBD1 or TRBD2 for D (6 bases each). CDR3 size: 15 residues. Germline CDR1 is SGHVS and CDR2 is FQNEAQ. The CDR3 protein is CASGLGGGPDTTYYF. The CDR3 DNA reads TGTGCCAGCGGCTTAGGGGGAGGTCCCGATACGACGTATTACTTC.

Details on this clonotype: The DNA is left out, because the CDR3 cannot be placed on it with certainty; the CDR3 is given as TCRdb lists it. The gene calls are TRBV7-9 and TRBJ1-1. Germline V gene sequence: CDR1 SEHNR, CDR2 FQNEAQ (reference sequence). The CDR3 extends over 15 residues, inclusive of both ends. The CDR3 region is CASSLEAYFGPGTFF.

The rearrangement uses TRBV7-9 and TRBJ2-3; 9 nucleotides line up with TRBD2. V lost 3 bases and J lost 13; bases outside the gene matches: 14. This CDR3 contains 15 residues. CDR1 SEHNR and CDR2 FQNEAQ come from the germline V gene (reference sequence). CDR3 protein: CASSFRRSGGSDEYF. CDR3 DNA: TGTGCCAGCAGCTTTCGGAGAAGCGGGGGGAGCGATGAGTATTTT.

J is TRBJ1-4 and V is TRBV5-1; 9 nucleotides match TRBD1. CDR3 length: 12 amino acids. V was pared by 6 bases and J by 8 bases, with 2 bases of the junction left unmatched. Germline V gene data show CDR1 as SGHRS and CDR2 as YFSETQ. CDR3 in amino acids: CASTDRGEKLFF. CDR3 DNA sequence: TGCGCCAGCACGGACAGGGGAGAAAAACTGTTTTTT.

The rearrangement joins TRBV5-1 to TRBJ2-1; 7 bases line up with TRBD2. J gave up 8 bases and V 0 bases, and 11 bases lay outside the gene matches. The CDR3 is 16 residues long. Germline CDR1 and CDR2: SGHRS and YFSETQ. CDR3 nucleotides: TGCGCCAGCAGCTTGGGGGGGGGATACACTCAGGATGAGCAGTTCTTC. Amino acids: CASSLGGGYTQDEQFF.

This sequence joins TRBV7-9 and TRBJ2-3; possibly TRBD2 for D (6 bases). The CDR3 totals 14 residues. Germline CDR1 SEHNR, CDR2 FQNEAQ (reference sequence). V was pared by 0 bases and J by 11 bases, with 15 bases between. DNA for the CDR3: TGTGCCAGCAGCTTAGCGGGAGGTGGCGGTAGGCAGTATTTT. Protein sequence: CASSLAGGGGRQYF.

The chain links TRBV7-9 to TRBJ2-7; D is perhaps TRBD2 (5 bases). This CDR3 is built from 18 residues. The ends were cut back, 2 bases at V and 3 bases at J, with 23 bases in the middle. Germline assignment: CDR1 SEHNR and CDR2 FQNEAQ (reference sequence). CDR3 bases: TGTGCCAGCAGCTTACTACCCGGGGAGCCGGTTTTTTGCTACGAGCAGTACGTC. This sequence encodes CASSLLPGEPVFCYEQYV.

This clonotype was detected once. No conserved phenylalanine or tryptophan is present at the end of the CDR3, so a read error is the likely explanation. The limits of the CDR3 on the DNA are not certain, so only TCRdb's listed CDR3 is given. The rearrangement links TRBV7-8 to TRBJ2-3; the D call in the table, TRBD2, was not verified against the DNA. From its first to its last residue, the CDR3 has 12 amino acids. Per germline, CDR1 SGHVS and CDR2 FQNEAQ. The CDR3 sequence is CASSLGGGPDTL.

About this clonotype itself: No conserved phenylalanine or tryptophan ends this CDR3, so it is likely a read error. Because the CDR3's place on the DNA is in doubt, the DNA is left out and the CDR3 is given as listed by TCRdb. The rearrangement uses TRBV7-3 and TRBJ2-3; the D call of TRBD2 is as the table states it, not checked on the DNA. Germline V gene lookup returns CDR1 SGHTA and CDR2 FQGTGA. From its first to its last residue, the CDR3 has 13 amino acids. The CDR3: CASSREANAAQHL.

About this clonotype: The CDR3 does not close with the conserved phenylalanine or tryptophan, likely indicating a read error. No DNA is shown, since the ends of the CDR3 on it are uncertain; the CDR3 is the one TCRdb lists. The chain uses TRBV14 and TRBJ2-3; the table's D call, TRBD2, was not checked against the DNA. The CDR3 has 13 residues if both end residues are counted. Germline CDR1 SGHDN, CDR2 FVKESK. CDR3 sequence: CASSQGLAGPTVI.

In its sample, this clonotype was seen once. The junction differs from germline at one of its ends, possibly a read error. The chain uses TRBV5-4 and TRBJ1-1; D gene unclear. The CDR3 consists of 13 residues. The germline V gene has CDR1 SGHNT and CDR2 YYREEE (reference sequence). The CDR3 coding sequence is TGCGCCAGCAGCCGGAACAGTAACACTGAAGCTTTCTTT. The encoded protein is CASSRNSNTEAFF.

A word on this clonotype: The CDR3 ends on some other residue instead of the conserved phenylalanine or tryptophan, so this is likely a read error. The DNA is left out, because the CDR3 cannot be placed on it with certainty; the CDR3 is given as TCRdb lists it. The rearrangement uses TRBV9 and TRBJ2-3. In germline, CDR1 is SGDLS, CDR2 YYNGEE. The CDR3 is made up of 13 amino acids, end residues included. The CDR3 protein is CASSVGCDTQYFV.

This clonotype was seen only a few times. V and J are TRBV6-1 and TRBJ1-4; 12 positions agree with TRBD1. V shed 5 bases, J shed 5 bases, and the junction held 6 bases outside the gene matches. The CDR3 spans 16 residues. Germline V gene lookup returns CDR1 MNHNS and CDR2 SASEGT. The CDR3 bases are TGTGCCAGCAGTCCACACGGGACAGGGGGCAATGAAAAACTGTTTTTT. This translates into CASSPHGTGGNEKLFF.